This TCR beta chain was identified in a study of T cells in narcolepsy. The repertoire was sequenced with immunoSEQ multiplex PCR; TCRdb's copy has only in-frame clones and lacks some. The table has around 30,000 clones, over 80% seen once. Germline assignment: CDR1 MGHRA and CDR2 YSYEKL. V was pared by 1 base and J by 0 bases, with 9 bases between. The CDR3 loop spans 15 amino acids. Notes on this clone: Its antigen is not identified.

Study-wide points: Autoreactive HCRT-specific and TRIB2-specific clonotypes were marked in same-patient CSF-versus-blood CD4+ comparisons.

The chain carries TRBV4-1 and TRBJ2-5, with a weak D call TRBD2 (5 bases). This TCR was sampled from a human donor with narcolepsy. Input material: CD45RA- memory CD4+ T cells from PBMCs. The CDR3 DNA follows: TGCGCCAGCAGCCAAGTAGGGCGGGACCAAGAGACCCAGTACTTC. Its protein product is CASSQVGRDQETQYF.